The subject of this entry is one TCR beta chain. Its antigen is unknown. This entry comes from a study of T cell responses to AZD1222 COVID-19 vaccine. General observations from the study: Clonal diversity may have been underestimated, and the donors were mostly white British, with more females than males. Close to half of all spike-specific TCRs reportedly target regions of the variants that are unmutated.

Assay used: immunoSEQ multiplex PCR; TCRdb lists only in-frame clones, some missing. Here the sample spans more than 120,000 clones, about nine tenths being singletons. Trimming stripped 8 bases from V and 6 bases from J, with 14 bases between. Germline CDR1 WNHNN, CDR2 SYGVQD (reference sequence). The CDR3 has 12 amino acids. The chain carries TRBV10-1 and TRBJ2-7; TRBD2 might be the D (5 bases). The material sequenced was peripheral blood, taken 28 days after the second AZD1222 dose. This TCR came from an adult who received the AZD1222 COVID-19 vaccine. The CDR3 DNA is TGCGCCAGCCGGGGTCGGGGATCCGAGCAGTACTTC. Its translation is CASRGRGSEQYF.